The 21 T cell receptor beta chains presented below share a single source sample, sequenced in a study of shared clonotypes between healthy human individuals. Profiled with immunoSEQ multiplex PCR; TCRdb holds only in-frame clones, not every one. The profile shows hundreds of thousands of clones, approximately 97% of them singletons. The naive CD8 fraction comprised CD45RO-negative cells positively selected for CCR7 and excluded terminally differentiated effector memory CD45RA+ cells. Input material: naive CD8+ T cells sorted from blood. The origin of the receptors is a man aged 25 to 45 in good health.

The chain recombines TRBV12-5 with TRBJ1-2; a weak D match, TRBD1 (5 bases). Trimming removed 0 bases from V and 8 bases from J, with 10 bases in between. CDR3 length: 13 amino acids. CDR1 and CDR2 (germline): LGHNT, FRNRAP. CDR3 protein: CASGLVGGRGYTF. The CDR3 DNA is TGTGCTAGTGGTTTGGTTGGGGGGAGAGGCTACACCTTC.

This clone was seen a single time. The chain links TRBV2 to TRBJ2-7, with D possibly being TRBD2 (5 bases). The CDR3 covers 12 residues. V lost 10 bases to trimming and J lost 3 bases, with 13 bases between them. Germline CDR1 SNHLY, CDR2 FYNNEI. The CDR3, as DNA: TGTGCCACCCAACTGCGGGTCTACGAGCAGTACTTC. Translating it yields CATQLRVYEQYF.

V is TRBV7-8 and J is TRBJ2-6; 9 bases line up with TRBD1. The CDR3 is 18 residues long. Germline V gene lookup returns CDR1 SGHVS and CDR2 FQNEAQ. The V and J ends lost 6 bases and 3 bases, in that order; junction bases with no gene match: 12. Here the CDR3 reads CASSTPGTGLSGANVLTF. The CDR3 nucleotides read TGTGCCAGCAGTACTCCCGGGACAGGGCTAAGTGGGGCCAACGTCCTGACTTTC.

This chain links TRBV6-5 with TRBJ2-1; D unclear. V lost 5 bases to trimming and J lost 4 bases, with 12 bases between them. Germline lookup yields CDR1 MNHEY and CDR2 SVGAGI. The CDR3 totals 14 residues. The CDR3 loop reads CASSLAFGYNEQFF. CDR3 DNA sequence: TGTGCCAGCAGTCTGGCCTTTGGATACAATGAGCAGTTCTTC.

The V and J genes are TRBV27 and TRBJ2-7; 9 nucleotides line up with TRBD1. This CDR3 is built from 14 residues. In germline, CDR1 is MNHEY, CDR2 SMNVEV (reference sequence). With 5 bases clipped from V and 5 bases from J, the junction kept 7 bases outside the gene matches. CDR3 DNA: TGTGCCAGCAGTCGGCCGGGACAGGGACACGAGCAGTACTTC. Its protein is CASSRPGQGHEQYF.

This rearrangement joins TRBV19 to TRBJ1-1; the D gene is possibly TRBD1 (6 bases). The length of the CDR3 is 13 residues. Deletions cut 6 bases from V and 8 bases from J, with 16 bases between. Germline CDR1 reads LNHDA; CDR2 reads SQIVND (reference sequence). The CDR3 DNA sequence: TGTGCCAGTAGCTACTGGGGGCCCGCAGAAGCTTTCTTT. Its protein is CASSYWGPAEAFF.

The chain uses TRBV6-1 and TRBJ2-7; D perhaps matches TRBD1 (6 bases). Germline CDR1 MNHNS, CDR2 SASEGT. The CDR3 totals 13 residues. Trimming removed 6 bases from V and 0 bases from J, with 9 bases in between. CDR3 sequence (DNA): TGTGCCAGCAGAAAGGACAGCTCCTACGAGCAGTACTTC. Its translation: CASRKDSSYEQYF.

The chain recombines TRBV27 with TRBJ2-7; 7 nucleotides match TRBD1. J lost 6 bases, V lost 3 bases, and 11 bases had no gene match. The length of the CDR3 is 15 residues. Germline V gene data show CDR1 as MNHEY and CDR2 as SMNVEV (reference sequence). The chain's CDR3 is CASSFFSSGGREQYF. CDR3 nucleotides: TGTGCCAGCAGTTTCTTTTCCTCAGGGGGACGCGAGCAGTACTTC.

V gene TRBV5-1 combines with J gene TRBJ2-1; 9 bases line up with TRBD2. J lost 4 bases, V lost 0 bases, and 2 bases had no gene match. The length of the CDR3 is 15 residues. Looked up from germline, CDR1 is SGHRS and CDR2 is YFSETQ. In nucleotides, the CDR3 is TGCGCCAGCAGCTTGGGGACTAGCGAGTACAATGAGCAGTTCTTC. Protein product: CASSLGTSEYNEQFF. Filled out from reference TRBV5-1 and TRBJ2-1, the complete variable domain reads KAGVTQTPRYLIKTRGQQVTLSCSPISGHRSVSWYQQTPGQGLQFLFEYFSETQRNKGNFPGRFSGRQFSNSRSEMNVSTLELGDSALYLCASSLGTSEYNEQFFGPGTRLTVL.

V is TRBV28 and J is TRBJ1-4; TRBD1 agrees at 7 bases. The length of the CDR3 is 14 residues. The trim removed 3 bases at V and 6 bases at J, leaving 4 bases unmatched. CDR1 MDHEN and CDR2 SYDVKM come from the germline V gene. The CDR3 loop reads CASSFPDRDEKLFF. DNA for the CDR3: TGTGCCAGCAGTTTCCCCGACAGGGATGAAAAACTGTTTTTT.

The sample holds one count of this clone. The rearrangement joins TRBV5-1 to TRBJ1-3; D unresolved. Germline-derived CDR1 and CDR2 are SGHRS and YFSETQ. The CDR3 covers 16 residues. With 0 bases removed from V and 0 bases from J, the gap between germline ends came to 10 bases. Here the CDR3 DNA reads TGCGCCAGCAGCTTGGATAATCGACCCTCTGGAAACACCATATATTTT. Translating it yields CASSLDNRPSGNTIYF.

The chain combines TRBV30 with TRBJ1-2, with 11 bases that match TRBD1. This CDR3 is 15 amino acids long. Germline values: CDR1 GTSNPN, CDR2 SVGIG (reference sequence). J gave up 5 bases and V 2 bases, and 7 bases lay outside the gene matches. The CDR3 DNA follows: TGTGCCTGGAGTACAGGACAGGGGGCGGTTTATGGCTACACCTTC. Residues: CAWSTGQGAVYGYTF.

Comments on this clone: With a much larger clone just one base away, this may be a read error. Other DNA sequences within the sample encode an identical CDR3. This chain connects TRBV27 to TRBJ2-2; D gene uncertain. CDR3 length: 12 amino acids. Per the germline V gene, CDR1 is MNHEY and CDR2 is SMNVEV (reference sequence). V lost 2 bases to trimming and J lost 7 bases, with 5 bases between them. CDR3 protein: CASSLVGGELFF. CDR3 nucleotides: TGTGCCAGCAGTTTAGTCGGCGGGGAGCTGTTTTTT.

The gene calls are TRBV6-5 and TRBJ2-1, with D unclear. Between the trimmed V and J ends, which lost 2 bases and 4 bases, there was a span of 12 bases. The V gene's germline CDR1 is MNHEY and CDR2 SVGAGI. This CDR3 has 15 amino acids. The CDR3 nucleotides are TGTGCCAGCAGTTACGTCGCTACCACTTACAATGAGCAGTTCTTC. This translates into CASSYVATTYNEQFF.

The chain combines TRBV29-1 with TRBJ2-3; TRBD1 is a possible D gene (6 bases). CDR1 and CDR2 from the germline V gene are SQVTM and ANQGSEA. This CDR3 has 16 amino acids. V gave up 3 bases and J gave up 0 bases, with 16 bases separating them. The CDR3 here is CSVEDRYLFSTDTQYF. Here the CDR3 DNA reads TGCAGCGTTGAGGACAGATATCTTTTTAGCACAGATACGCAGTATTTT.

About this clone itself: This CDR3 is also generated by other DNA sequences in the sample. The chain recombines TRBV7-9 with TRBJ2-7; the D is unclear. Between the trimmed V and J ends, which lost 5 bases and 2 bases, there was a span of 13 bases. Germline values: CDR1 SEHNR, CDR2 FQNEAQ (reference sequence). The CDR3 runs to 14 residues. CDR3 sequence (DNA): TGTGCCAGCAGCCTAGGGTCCCGGCCCTACGAGCAGTACTTC. It specifies CASSLGSRPYEQYF.

V usage is TRBV11-2 and J usage is TRBJ1-1; tentatively, D is TRBD1 (5 bases). The CDR3 is made up of 13 amino acids. CDR1 SGHAT and CDR2 FQNNGV come from the germline V gene. V lost 4 bases to trimming and J lost 0 bases, with 6 bases between them. CDR3: CASSSTVNTEAFF. The CDR3 DNA reads as TGTGCCAGCAGCTCGACAGTGAACACTGAAGCTTTCTTT.

As regards this clone: Other DNA variants within this sample encode the same CDR3. The V call is TRBV27, the J call TRBJ2-7; D perhaps matches TRBD2 (6 bases). Between the trimmed V and J ends, which lost 4 bases and 2 bases, there was a span of 9 bases. The CDR3 loop spans 13 amino acids. The germline CDR1 and CDR2 sequences are MNHEY and SMNVEV (reference sequence). The CDR3 reads CASSSSGAYEQYF. CDR3 bases: TGTGCCAGCAGTTCATCGGGAGCCTACGAGCAGTACTTC.

The chain uses TRBV7-6 and TRBJ2-2, with 13 nucleotides matching TRBD2. The CDR3 runs 20 residues. Germline-derived CDR1 and CDR2 are SGHVS and FNYEAQ. V shed 5 bases, J shed 6 bases, and the junction held 18 bases outside the gene matches. CDR3 loop: CASSPAGTSGKGTGAGELFF. CDR3 DNA: TGTGCCAGCAGCCCAGCGGGGACTAGCGGGAAAGGGACGGGGGCCGGGGAGCTGTTTTTT.

This clone showed up just once. Written as DNA, the CDR3 is TGTGCCAGTAGTGCGGCTAGCGGGACTTCAAGCTCCTACAATGAGCAGTTCTTC. This codes for CASSAASGTSSSYNEQFF. The chain carries TRBV19 and TRBJ2-1; the match to TRBD2 covers 9 bases. The CDR3 sequence is 18 residues long. The trim removed 5 bases at V and 0 bases at J, leaving 11 bases unmatched. Germline V gene data show CDR1 as LNHDA and CDR2 as SQIVND (reference sequence).

The chain combines TRBV6-5 with TRBJ1-1, with D unclear. The V and J ends lost 2 bases and 11 bases respectively, with 18 bases between them. Germline-derived CDR1 and CDR2 are MNHEY and SVGAGI. CDR3 length: 14 amino acids. The CDR3 DNA reads as TGTGCCAGCAGTTACCGACGAGGGCTTGAAGGGGCTTTCTTT. It is translated as CASSYRRGLEGAFF.